The 13 T cell receptor beta chains listed next were all sequenced from one sample in a study of pediatric ulcerative colitis (dated by TCRdb to the late 2010s). The library was built by means of the immunoSEQ multiplex PCR assay. As stored in TCRdb, this immuneACCESS dataset retains in-frame rearrangements with V and J assigned. A fraction of the clones does not appear; measured against another copy, unresolved V genes explain less than half of the discrepancy, and the remainder lacks a known reason. This sample has tens of thousands of clones in its table, and less than 90% of those were observed once. The ten largest clones add up to approximately 3.5% of the sample. Sequencing was done on a sample of blood. These TCRs come from a boy aged 5-17 years with severe ulcerative colitis.

This chain connects TRBV6-5 to TRBJ1-2; a possible D gene is TRBD1 (5 bases). This CDR3 comprises 13 residues. Trimming took off 3 bases at V and 8 bases at J, with 13 bases between the two ends. Looked up from germline, CDR1 is MNHEY and CDR2 is SVGAGI. The CDR3 bases are TGTGCCAGCAGTTATGAGGGGTGGAGCGGCTACACCTTC. Encoded protein: CASSYEGWSGYTF.

This sequence joins TRBV18 and TRBJ2-5, with TRBD1 matching 9 bases. From germline, CDR1 is KGHSH and CDR2 LQKENI. The V segment lost 4 bases and the J segment 0 bases; nucleotides outside the gene matches: 6. The length of the CDR3 is 16 residues. The CDR3 loop is CASSRAGTGYQETQYF. The CDR3 DNA reads as TGTGCCAGCTCACGGGCCGGGACAGGGTACCAAGAGACCCAGTACTTC.

There are a few counts of this clone. The rearrangement uses TRBV27 and TRBJ1-4; tentative D call: TRBD1 (6 bases). The CDR3 consists of 15 residues. With 5 bases removed from V and 4 bases from J, the gap between germline ends came to 14 bases. Germline-derived CDR1 and CDR2 are MNHEY and SMNVEV (reference sequence). The CDR3 sequence is CASSLQGRGNEKLFF. CDR3 bases: TGTGCCAGCAGTCTACAGGGACGGGGTAATGAAAAACTGTTTTTT.

The gene calls are TRBV6-1 and TRBJ2-1, with 8 bases matching TRBD2. The length of the CDR3 is 16 residues. The germline V gene encodes CDR1 MNHNS and CDR2 SASEGT. The J segment lost 7 bases and the V segment lost 1 base, leaving 9 bases of the junction unmatched. The CDR3 is CASSEVWTSRQNEQFF. The CDR3 DNA follows: TGTGCCAGCAGTGAAGTCTGGACTAGCCGCCAAAATGAGCAGTTCTTC.

The chain employs TRBV30 and TRBJ1-3; D possibly corresponds to TRBD1 (5 bases). V lost 3 bases and J 4 bases, leaving 7 bases between the germline ends. Looked up from germline, CDR1 is GTSNPN and CDR2 is SVGIG (reference sequence). This CDR3 is built from 12 residues. The CDR3 DNA is TGTGCCTGGAGGGGGCAAGGAAACACCATATATTTT. Residues: CAWRGQGNTIYF.

CDR3 DNA sequence: TGTGCCAGCAGGGGGACAGGGATCTACGAGCAGTACTTC. It translates to CASRGTGIYEQYF. The J gene is TRBJ2-7, the V gene TRBV27; 9 bases are a match to TRBD1. V lost 6 bases and J lost 3; bases outside the gene matches: 3. Germline lookup yields CDR1 MNHEY and CDR2 SMNVEV (reference sequence). The CDR3 length is 13 residues.

The CDR3, as DNA: TGTGCCTGGAGTGTGTACAGGGGCCCAGATACGCAGTATTTT. This codes for CAWSVYRGPDTQYF. The V call is TRBV30, the J call TRBJ2-3; 7 nucleotides agree with TRBD1. The CDR3 spans 14 residues. The ends lost 0 bases at V and 4 bases at J; junction bases unmatched: 4. Germline CDR1 and CDR2: GTSNPN and SVGIG (reference sequence).

This clone was counted only a few times. The gene calls are TRBV4-1 and TRBJ2-7; D is perhaps TRBD1 (6 bases). Germline V gene sequence: CDR1 MGHRA, CDR2 YSYEKL. This CDR3 comprises 13 residues. Trimming cost V 4 bases and J 2 bases, with 9 bases left between them. CDR3 loop: CASSRTAAYEQYF. In DNA, the CDR3 is TGCGCCAGCAGCCGGACAGCAGCCTACGAGCAGTACTTC.

DNA of the CDR3: TGTGCCAGCAGACCCAGCGGGAGTAGGAACAATGAGCAGTTCTTC. This gives the protein CASRPSGSRNNEQFF. V usage is TRBV2 and J usage is TRBJ2-1; 8 bases match TRBD2. In germline, CDR1 is SNHLY, CDR2 FYNNEI. The CDR3 has 15 amino acids. V shed 6 bases, J shed 5 bases, and the junction held 9 bases outside the gene matches.

V gene TRBV27 combines with J gene TRBJ1-1; D is ambiguous. CDR1 and CDR2 (germline): MNHEY, SMNVEV (reference sequence). This CDR3 comprises 13 residues. Trimming cost V 1 base and J 7 bases, with 10 bases left between them. The CDR3 DNA sequence: TGTGCCAGCAGTTTATACTCGGGAGATGAAGCTTTCTTT. This codes for CASSLYSGDEAFF.

This rearrangement joins TRBV6-5 to TRBJ2-7; weak D call: TRBD2 (5 bases). V lost 8 bases and J lost 5, with 16 bases in between. The CDR3 covers 13 residues. Germline CDR1 reads MNHEY; CDR2 reads SVGAGI. The CDR3 bases are TGTGCCAGCCTCCGAGGGATAGACAACGAGCAGTACTTC. This encodes CASLRGIDNEQYF.

This chain joins TRBV6-5 and TRBJ2-7; 10 nucleotides line up with TRBD2. The CDR3 contains 15 residues. With V trimmed by 7 bases and J by 3 bases, 9 bases remained unmatched. Germline V lookup: CDR1 MNHEY, CDR2 SVGAGI. In nucleotides, the CDR3 is TGTGCCAGCACCAACGACGTAGCGGGGGGCTACGAGCAGTACTTC. Amino acid sequence: CASTNDVAGGYEQYF.

V and J are TRBV7-6 and TRBJ2-3, with D perhaps matching TRBD2 (7 bases). The CDR3 runs to 18 residues. Germline assignment: CDR1 SGHVS and CDR2 FNYEAQ. Trimming cost V 1 base and J 0 bases, with 17 bases left between them. The DNA of the CDR3 is TGTGCCAGCAGCTTAGGAGCGGGATGGGGGCCTAGCACAGATACGCAGTATTTT. It encodes CASSLGAGWGPSTDTQYF.